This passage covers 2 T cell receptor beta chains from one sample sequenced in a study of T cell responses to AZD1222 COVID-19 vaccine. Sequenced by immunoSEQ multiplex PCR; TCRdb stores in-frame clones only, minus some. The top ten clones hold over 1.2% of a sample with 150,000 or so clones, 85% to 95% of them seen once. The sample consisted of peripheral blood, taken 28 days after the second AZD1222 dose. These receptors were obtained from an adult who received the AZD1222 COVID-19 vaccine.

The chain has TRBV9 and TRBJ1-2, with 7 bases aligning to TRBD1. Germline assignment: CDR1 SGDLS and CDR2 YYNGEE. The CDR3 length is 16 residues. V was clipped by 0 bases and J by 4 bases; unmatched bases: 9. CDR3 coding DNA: TGTGCCAGCAGCGTAGTCGGGACAGCCAACCGCTATGGCTACACCTTC. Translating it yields CASSVVGTANRYGYTF.

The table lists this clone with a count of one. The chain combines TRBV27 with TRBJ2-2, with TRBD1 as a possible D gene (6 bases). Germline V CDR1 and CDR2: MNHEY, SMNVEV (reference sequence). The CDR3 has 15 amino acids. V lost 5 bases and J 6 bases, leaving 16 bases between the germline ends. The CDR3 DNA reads TGTGCCAGCAGTGCACCTAACAGGGCAGCCGGGGAGCTGTTTTTT. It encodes CASSAPNRAAGELFF.